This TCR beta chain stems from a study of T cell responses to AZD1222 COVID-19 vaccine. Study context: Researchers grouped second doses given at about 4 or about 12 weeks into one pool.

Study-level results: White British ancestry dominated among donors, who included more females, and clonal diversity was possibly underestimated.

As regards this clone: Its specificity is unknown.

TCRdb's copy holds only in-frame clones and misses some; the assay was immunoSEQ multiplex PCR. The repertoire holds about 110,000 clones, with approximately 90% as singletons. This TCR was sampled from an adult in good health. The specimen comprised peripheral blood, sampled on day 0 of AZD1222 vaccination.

CDR3 sequence: CASSLGGPSSYNEQFF. The CDR3 nucleotides are TGTGCCAGCAGCTTGGGGGGGCCCAGCTCCTACAATGAGCAGTTCTTC. V is TRBV5-5 and J is TRBJ2-1, with D perhaps TRBD1 (6 bases). The CDR3 length is 16 residues. The V gene's germline CDR1 is SGHKS and CDR2 YYEKEE (reference sequence). Trimming removed 0 bases at V and 0 bases at J, with 10 bases between.